This T cell receptor beta chain appears in the sequencing data of a study of CD8+ T cells in alopecia areata. Study-wide findings and caveats: Clonality exceeded that of normal scalp in lesional scalp, most notably in alopecia totalis/universalis.

The V end was cut by 6 bases, the J end by 2 bases, with 8 bases between. Germline V CDR1 and CDR2: LNHDA, SQIVND (reference sequence). This CDR3 is 12 amino acids long. Alopecia areata patients had lesional scalp punch biopsies and peripheral blood taken from them. cDNA serving as the sequencing template came from extracted, reverse transcribed RNA. TCRdb's table, derived via immunoSEQ multiplex PCR, lists solely in-frame clones and lacks some. The table records approximately 29,000 clones, about 83% of them present only once. With regard to this clone: Its antigen is still unknown.

This sequence was found in a human donor with alopecia areata. Sequencing was done on a sample of NKG2D-low CD8+ T cells sorted from blood. The V and J genes are TRBV19 and TRBJ2-7; D assignment may be TRBD1 or TRBD2 (5 bases each). For the CDR3, the DNA is TGTGCCAGTAGCGGGACCCCCTACGAGCAGTACTTC. This gives the protein CASSGTPYEQYF.